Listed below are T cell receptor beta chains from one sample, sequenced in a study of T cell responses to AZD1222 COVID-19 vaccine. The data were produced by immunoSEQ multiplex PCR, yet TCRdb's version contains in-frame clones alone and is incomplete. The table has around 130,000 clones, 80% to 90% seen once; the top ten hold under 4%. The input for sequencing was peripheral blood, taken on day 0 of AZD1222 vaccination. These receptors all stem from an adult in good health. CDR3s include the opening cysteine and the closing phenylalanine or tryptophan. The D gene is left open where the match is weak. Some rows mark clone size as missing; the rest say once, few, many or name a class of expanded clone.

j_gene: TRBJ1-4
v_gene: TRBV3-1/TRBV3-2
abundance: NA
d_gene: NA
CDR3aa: CASSPERGKLFF
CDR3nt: TGTGCCAGCAGCCCCGAACGTGGAAAACTGTTTTTT

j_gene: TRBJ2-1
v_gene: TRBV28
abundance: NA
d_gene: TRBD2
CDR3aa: CASSSGPGGYNEQFF
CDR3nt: TGTGCCAGCAGTTCTGGGCCGGGGGGATACAATGAGCAGTTCTTC

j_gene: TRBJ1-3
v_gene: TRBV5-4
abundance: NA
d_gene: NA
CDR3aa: CASSPTADSGNTIYF
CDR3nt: TGTGCCAGCAGCCCGACGGCAGACTCTGGAAACACCATATATTTT

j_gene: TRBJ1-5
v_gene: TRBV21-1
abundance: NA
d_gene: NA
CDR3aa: CARSKGNQPQHF
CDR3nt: TGTGCCAGATCGAAAGGGAATCAGCCCCAGCATTTT

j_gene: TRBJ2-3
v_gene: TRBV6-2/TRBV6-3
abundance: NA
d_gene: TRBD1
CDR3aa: CASSPGTGTTDTQYF
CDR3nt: TGTGCCAGCAGCCCCGGGACAGGGACTACAGATACGCAGTATTTT

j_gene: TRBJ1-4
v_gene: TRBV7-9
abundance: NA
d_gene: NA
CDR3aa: CASSPVFGPNEKLFF
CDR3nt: TGTGCCAGCAGTCCCGTGTTTGGGCCTAATGAAAAACTGTTTTTT

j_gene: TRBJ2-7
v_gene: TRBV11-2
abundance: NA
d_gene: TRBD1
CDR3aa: CASSLPLTGDSSYEQYF
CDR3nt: TGTGCCAGCAGCTTACCGCTGACAGGGGATAGCTCCTACGAGCAGTACTTC

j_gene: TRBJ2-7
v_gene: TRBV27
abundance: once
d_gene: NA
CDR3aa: CASSSAGEQYF
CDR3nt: TGTGCCAGCAGTTCCGCGGGGGAGCAGTACTTC

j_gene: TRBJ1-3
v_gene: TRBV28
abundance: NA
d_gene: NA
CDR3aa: CASSSGNTIYF
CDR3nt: TGTGCCAGCAGCTCCGGAAACACCATATATTTT

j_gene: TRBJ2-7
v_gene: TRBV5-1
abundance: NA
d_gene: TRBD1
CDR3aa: CASSLGTGPYEQYF
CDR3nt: TGCGCCAGCAGCCTCGGGACAGGGCCCTACGAGCAGTACTTC

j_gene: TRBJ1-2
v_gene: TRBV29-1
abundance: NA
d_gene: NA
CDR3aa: CSVEDSSEFHYGYTF
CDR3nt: TGCAGCGTTGAAGACAGTAGCGAGTTCCACTATGGCTACACCTTC

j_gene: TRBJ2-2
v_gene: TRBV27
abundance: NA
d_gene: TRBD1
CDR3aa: CAGGQGRGTGELFF
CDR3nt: TGTGCCGGTGGACAGGGTAGGGGCACCGGGGAGCTGTTTTTT

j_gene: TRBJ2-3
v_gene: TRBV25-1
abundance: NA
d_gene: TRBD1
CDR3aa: CASSRDRGTDTQYF
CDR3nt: TGTGCCAGCAGTCGGGACAGGGGCACAGATACGCAGTATTTT

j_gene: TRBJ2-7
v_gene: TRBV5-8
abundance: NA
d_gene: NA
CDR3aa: CASSFSGGRYEQYF
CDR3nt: TGTGCCAGCAGCTTTTCTGGTGGACGCTACGAGCAGTACTTC

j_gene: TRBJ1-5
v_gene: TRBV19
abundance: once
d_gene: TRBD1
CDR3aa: CASSLGDRRFYSNQPQHF
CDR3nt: TGTGCCAGTAGTCTGGGGGACAGAAGATTTTATAGCAATCAGCCCCAGCATTTT

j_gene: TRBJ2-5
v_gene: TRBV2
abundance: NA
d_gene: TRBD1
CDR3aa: CASPGTGFQETQYF
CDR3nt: TGTGCCAGCCCCGGGACAGGGTTCCAAGAGACCCAGTACTTC

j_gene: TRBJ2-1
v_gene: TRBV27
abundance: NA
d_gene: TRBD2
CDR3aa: CASSLTREGSGEQFF
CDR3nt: TGTGCCAGCAGTTTAACGCGGGAGGGCTCCGGGGAGCAGTTCTTC

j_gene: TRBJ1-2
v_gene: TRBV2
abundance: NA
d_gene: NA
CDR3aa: CASKVGPNYGYTF
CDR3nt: TGTGCCAGCAAAGTGGGTCCTAACTATGGCTACACCTTC

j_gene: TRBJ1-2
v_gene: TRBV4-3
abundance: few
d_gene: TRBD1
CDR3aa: CASSQDSGQGAKVYGYTF
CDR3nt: TGCGCCAGCAGCCAAGATAGTGGACAGGGGGCGAAGGTCTATGGCTACACCTTC

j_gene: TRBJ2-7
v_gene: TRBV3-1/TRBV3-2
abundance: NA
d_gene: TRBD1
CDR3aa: CASSQEPGQGYYEQYF
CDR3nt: TGTGCCAGCAGCCAGGAACCGGGACAGGGATACTACGAGCAGTACTTC

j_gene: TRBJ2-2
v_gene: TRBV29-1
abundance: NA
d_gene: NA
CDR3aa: CSVEGRGVNTGELFF
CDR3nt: TGCAGCGTTGAGGGAAGGGGGGTTAACACCGGGGAGCTGTTTTTT

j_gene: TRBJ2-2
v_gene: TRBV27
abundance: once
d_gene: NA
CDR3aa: CASRSWAGTDNTGELFF
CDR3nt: TGTGCCAGCAGAAGTTGGGCGGGGACGGATAACACCGGGGAGCTGTTTTTT

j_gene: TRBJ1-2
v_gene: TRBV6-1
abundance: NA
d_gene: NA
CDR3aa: CASSEGGGYGYTF
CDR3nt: TGTGCCAGCAGCGAAGGGGGGGGCTATGGCTACACCTTC

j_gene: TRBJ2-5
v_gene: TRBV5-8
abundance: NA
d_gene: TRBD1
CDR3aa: CASSGDSAPASQYF
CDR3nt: TGTGCCAGCAGCGGGGACAGCGCACCGGCGTCCCAGTACTTC

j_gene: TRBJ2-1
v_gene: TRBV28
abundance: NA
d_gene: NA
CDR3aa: CASRRRSRVQGNEQFF
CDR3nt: TGTGCCAGCAGGCGCCGGTCGAGAGTCCAAGGGAATGAGCAGTTCTTC

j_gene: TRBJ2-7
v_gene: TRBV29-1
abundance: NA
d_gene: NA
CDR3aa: CSVALGYEQYF
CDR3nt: TGCAGCGTTGCGTTGGGCTACGAGCAGTACTTC

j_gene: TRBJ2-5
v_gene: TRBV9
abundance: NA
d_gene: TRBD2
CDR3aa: CASSSLAGGGETQYF
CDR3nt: TGTGCCAGCAGCTCACTAGCGGGAGGGGGGGAGACCCAGTACTTC

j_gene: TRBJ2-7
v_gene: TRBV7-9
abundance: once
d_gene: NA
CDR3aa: CASSSPNSTYEQYF
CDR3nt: TGTGCCAGCAGCTCCCCTAACAGTACCTACGAGCAGTACTTC

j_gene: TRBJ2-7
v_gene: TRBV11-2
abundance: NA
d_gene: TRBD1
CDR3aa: CASSLGPGQDYEQYF
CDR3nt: TGTGCCAGCAGCTTGGGTCCGGGACAGGACTACGAGCAGTACTTC

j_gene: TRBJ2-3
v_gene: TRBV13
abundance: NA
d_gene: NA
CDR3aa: CASSLGATDTQYF
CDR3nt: TGTGCCAGCAGCTTAGGGGCTACAGATACGCAGTATTTT

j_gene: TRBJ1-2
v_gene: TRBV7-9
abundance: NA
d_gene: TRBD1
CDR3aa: CASSIGQGYGYTF
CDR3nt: TGTGCCAGCAGCATCGGACAGGGGTATGGCTACACCTTC

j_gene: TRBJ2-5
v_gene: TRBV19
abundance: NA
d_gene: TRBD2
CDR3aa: CASSRRLASVAETQYF
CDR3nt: TGTGCCAGTAGTAGGAGACTAGCGTCGGTTGCAGAGACCCAGTACTTC

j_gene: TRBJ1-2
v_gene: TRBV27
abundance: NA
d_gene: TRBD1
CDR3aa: CASSPGTGIGYGYTF
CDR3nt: TGTGCCAGCAGTCCCGGGACAGGGATCGGCTATGGCTACACCTTC